This TCR beta chain emerged from a study of T-cell memory formation after mild COVID-19. The V end was cut by 4 bases, the J end by 5 bases, with 13 bases between. Looked up from germline, CDR1 is KGHDR and CDR2 is SFDVKD. The CDR3 consists of 15 residues. General study results and limits: Clones contracting across day 15 to 85 had a balanced CD4/CD8 profile; later expanding clones leaned CD4+. Pre-infection memory held some responding clones, suggesting pre-existing cross-reactive T cells responded.

This clonotype was seen a few times. Its specificity is not known. 5'RACE with constant-segment primers built TCRalpha and TCRbeta cDNA libraries with UMIs. TCRdb used MiXCR to reprocess the 5' RACE reads, holding one entry per CDR3 protein. The sample consists of 450,000 or so distinct CDR3 sequences, more than 20% of them appearing once. The specimen was PBMCs or a T cell subset sorted from them (not recorded which). The chain couples TRBV24-1 to TRBJ2-2, with D tentatively TRBD1 (6 bases). The sequence came from an adult woman who had mild COVID-19 (a few samples of this study predate the infection). Cell type and time point are not known. This CDR3 is CATSDLLDRTGELFF. CDR3 bases: TGTGCCACCAGTGACCTATTGGACAGAACCGGGGAGCTGTTTTTT.